Listed below are T cell receptor beta chains from one sample, sequenced in a study of T cell repertoires in cytomegalovirus infection. TCRdb fed the reads into MiXCR, producing one record per CDR3 protein. This sample has 450,000 to 600,000 distinct CDR3 sequences, with roughly 12% found just once. Sequencing used PBMCs. The receptor source for this set is a human donor in good health (CMV status not recorded). Some clones in this sample may be carry-over from other donors' samples. Both conserved end residues are part of each CDR3. Fields, in order: clone size, V gene, D gene, J gene, CDR3 protein, CDR3 DNA. A D gene is named only where the DNA matches it firmly. The size of a clone is reported for some rows only, either as once, few or many, or as a class for expanded clones.

abundance: few
v_gene: TRBV28
d_gene: TRBD2
j_gene: TRBJ2-2
CDR3aa: CASSRPERENTGELFF
CDR3nt: TGTGCCAGCAGCCGACCCGAGCGGGAGAACACCGGGGAGCTGTTTTTT

abundance: many
v_gene: TRBV11-2
d_gene: NA
j_gene: TRBJ1-1
CDR3aa: CASSLDRMSHTEAFF
CDR3nt: TGTGCCAGCAGCTTAGATCGAATGTCACACACTGAAGCTTTCTTT

abundance: NA
v_gene: TRBV30
d_gene: NA
j_gene: TRBJ2-3
CDR3aa: CAWSLSRRDTQYF
CDR3nt: TGTGCCTGGAGTTTGTCGCGACGCGATACGCAGTATTTT

abundance: few
v_gene: TRBV12-3/TRBV12-4
d_gene: NA
j_gene: TRBJ1-5
CDR3aa: CASSPLLQPQHF
CDR3nt: TGTGCCAGCAGCCCGCTCCTTCAGCCCCAGCATTTT

abundance: NA
v_gene: TRBV25-1
d_gene: TRBD1
j_gene: TRBJ1-2
CDR3aa: CASNPGQGGGYTF
CDR3nt: TGTGCCAGCAACCCCGGACAGGGGGGAGGCTACACCTTC

abundance: many
v_gene: TRBV11-1
d_gene: NA
j_gene: TRBJ2-2
CDR3aa: CASSFNRGTGELFF
CDR3nt: TGTGCCAGCAGCTTCAATAGAGGAACCGGGGAGCTGTTTTTT

abundance: few
v_gene: TRBV5-4
d_gene: NA
j_gene: TRBJ2-3
CDR3aa: CASSWKAEPDTQYF
CDR3nt: TGTGCCAGCAGCTGGAAAGCGGAGCCAGATACGCAGTATTTT

abundance: many
v_gene: TRBV7-2
d_gene: NA
j_gene: TRBJ2-2
CDR3aa: CASSLPGRNTGELFF
CDR3nt: TGTGCCAGCAGCCTCCCCGGGAGAAACACCGGGGAGCTGTTTTTT

abundance: many
v_gene: TRBV27
d_gene: NA
j_gene: TRBJ1-1
CDR3aa: CASSPPDSGNTEAFF
CDR3nt: TGTGCCAGCAGTCCCCCAGACAGCGGGAACACTGAAGCTTTCTTT

abundance: NA
v_gene: TRBV2
d_gene: NA
j_gene: TRBJ2-2
CDR3aa: CASRTAGNTGELFF
CDR3nt: TGTGCCAGCAGAACAGCGGGGAACACCGGGGAGCTGTTTTTT

abundance: NA
v_gene: TRBV2
d_gene: TRBD2
j_gene: TRBJ2-5
CDR3aa: CASRRLAGAPRETQYF
CDR3nt: TGTGCCAGCAGACGACTAGCGGGCGCTCCCCGGGAGACCCAGTACTTC

abundance: many
v_gene: TRBV12-3/TRBV12-4
d_gene: NA
j_gene: TRBJ1-5
CDR3aa: CASSWQGSDQPQHF
CDR3nt: TGTGCCAGCAGTTGGCAGGGTTCGGATCAGCCCCAGCATTTT

abundance: NA
v_gene: TRBV2
d_gene: NA
j_gene: TRBJ1-2
CDR3aa: CASSARGEDGNTF
CDR3nt: TGTGCCAGCAGTGCCCGGGGGGAGGATGGCAACACCTTC

abundance: many
v_gene: TRBV10-3
d_gene: TRBD2
j_gene: TRBJ2-3
CDR3aa: CAISERGTSGVTDTQYF
CDR3nt: TGTGCCATCAGTGAGCGTGGGACTAGCGGAGTTACAGATACGCAGTATTTT

abundance: many
v_gene: TRBV14
d_gene: NA
j_gene: TRBJ2-1
CDR3aa: CARERARTYNEQFF
CDR3nt: TGTGCCAGAGAGAGGGCGAGGACCTACAATGAGCAGTTCTTC

abundance: many
v_gene: TRBV7-9
d_gene: NA
j_gene: TRBJ1-3
CDR3aa: CAKGGQHDSGNTIYF
CDR3nt: TGTGCCAAGGGCGGGCAACACGACTCTGGAAACACCATATATTTT

abundance: NA
v_gene: TRBV20-1
d_gene: NA
j_gene: TRBJ1-2
CDR3aa: CSARPAGPYTF
CDR3nt: TGCAGTGCTAGGCCCGCAGGGCCCTACACCTTC

abundance: NA
v_gene: TRBV5-4
d_gene: NA
j_gene: TRBJ2-5
CDR3aa: CASKRTEQETQYF
CDR3nt: TGTGCCAGCAAAAGGACGGAACAAGAGACCCAGTACTTC

abundance: many
v_gene: TRBV9
d_gene: NA
j_gene: TRBJ2-7
CDR3aa: CASSVGGAGAYEQYF
CDR3nt: TGTGCCAGCAGCGTAGGGGGGGCGGGGGCCTACGAGCAGTACTTC

abundance: many
v_gene: TRBV7-6
d_gene: NA
j_gene: TRBJ1-4
CDR3aa: CASSLMNEKLFF
CDR3nt: TGTGCCAGCAGCTTAATGAATGAAAAACTGTTTTTT

abundance: many
v_gene: TRBV4-1
d_gene: NA
j_gene: TRBJ2-2
CDR3aa: CASSQEAGRVAGELFF
CDR3nt: TGCGCCAGCAGCCAAGAGGCAGGCAGGGTGGCCGGGGAGCTGTTTTTT

abundance: many
v_gene: TRBV7-2
d_gene: TRBD2
j_gene: TRBJ2-1
CDR3aa: CASRSGGARDNEQFF
CDR3nt: TGTGCCAGCAGATCCGGGGGGGCCCGAGACAATGAGCAGTTCTTC

abundance: NA
v_gene: TRBV5-4
d_gene: NA
j_gene: TRBJ2-2
CDR3aa: CASSPKPTPGELFF
CDR3nt: TGTGCCAGCAGCCCAAAGCCAACCCCCGGGGAGCTGTTTTTT

abundance: many
v_gene: TRBV27
d_gene: NA
j_gene: TRBJ1-1
CDR3aa: CASSLSASGDTEAFF
CDR3nt: TGTGCCAGCAGTTTATCGGCATCCGGGGACACTGAAGCTTTCTTT